This TCR beta chain was sequenced in a study of T cells in Graves' hyperthyroidism and ophthalmopathy. This clonotype was counted at least ten times. From RNA transcripts, TCR beta CDR3 regions were amplified. First-round RT-PCR with HTBI primers amplified the TCR CDR3 region. MiXCR, applied by TCRdb to the multiplex PCR reads, yields one record per CDR3 protein. The table has under 800,000 distinct CDR3 sequences, less than 15% seen once. The CDR3 sequence is 16 residues long. The junction had 10 bases not matched to a gene; V was cut back by 5 bases and J by 6 bases. Sequencing input: blood. This receptor was identified in a woman between 18 and 29 years old with Graves' hyperthyroidism. V gene TRBV12-3 or TRBV12-4 combines with J gene TRBJ2-5, with 12 bases matching TRBD1. The CDR3 DNA is TGTGCCAGCAGTCCCACAGGGGGACAGGGGGCTCAGACCCAGTACTTC. As protein: CASSPTGGQGAQTQYF.